The 29 T cell receptor beta chains below come from one sample, sequenced in a study of Ad26.COV2.S vaccination and SARS-CoV-2 variants. Treatment in this sample: around 19 received Ad26.COV2.S at low or high dose, single or two shots; 5 received placebo; per-sample allocation not given. Day 63 after the first vaccine or placebo injection was the time point for sampling. Measured with immunoSEQ multiplex PCR; TCRdb has only the in-frame clones, and not every one. The table shows about 350,000 clones, with 88% occurring only once. The input for sequencing was peripheral blood, taken in a trial of Ad26.COV2.S vaccine versus placebo. The receptors shown here come from a person between 18 and 59 years old who received the Ad26.COV2.S COVID-19 vaccine or a placebo.

The chain is built from TRBV7-9 and TRBJ2-3; 13 bases align to TRBD2. Trimming removed 8 bases from V and 4 bases from J; junction bases left unmatched: 0. Per germline, CDR1 SEHNR and CDR2 FQNEAQ (reference sequence). This CDR3 has 13 amino acids. As DNA, the CDR3 is TGTGCCAGCGGACTAGCGGGAGCAGATACGCAGTATTTT. This encodes CASGLAGADTQYF.

Remarks on this clone: The same CDR3 also results from other DNA sequences found in this sample. V usage is TRBV19 and J usage is TRBJ2-7; a weak D match, TRBD2 (6 bases). Deletions cut 3 bases from V and 3 bases from J, with 12 bases between. Per germline, CDR1 LNHDA and CDR2 SQIVND (reference sequence). The CDR3 loop spans 14 amino acids. CDR3 loop: CASSIRAGYYEQYF. CDR3 coding DNA: TGTGCCAGTAGTATCCGTGCGGGATACTACGAGCAGTACTTC.

The rearrangement joins TRBV9 to TRBJ2-2; 8 bases line up with TRBD2. CDR1 is SGDLS and CDR2 is YYNGEE in the germline V gene. The CDR3 has 16 amino acids. V lost 2 bases and J lost 3; bases outside the gene matches: 6. The CDR3 sequence is CASSVSSGSDTGELFF. DNA for the CDR3: TGTGCCAGCAGCGTGTCCAGCGGGAGTGACACCGGGGAGCTGTTTTTT.

The chain uses TRBV11-2 and TRBJ1-3, with TRBD1 as a possible D gene (6 bases). Trimming left V 5 bases short and J 0 bases short, with 11 bases between. Germline V gene data show CDR1 as SGHAT and CDR2 as FQNNGV. The CDR3 has 15 amino acids. The DNA for the CDR3 is TGTGCCAGCAGCCACGGACAGATCTCTGGAAACACCATATATTTT. Translation gives CASSHGQISGNTIYF.

The chain has TRBV6-5 and TRBJ2-7; TRBD1 matches at 7 bases. This CDR3 contains 13 residues. CDR1 MNHEY and CDR2 SVGAGI come from the germline V gene. After removal of 6 bases from V and 2 bases from J, the junction contained 4 bases not matched to a gene. CDR3 sequence: CASRVTGAYEQYF. CDR3 DNA sequence: TGTGCCAGCAGGGTAACAGGGGCCTACGAGCAGTACTTC.

The gene calls are TRBV19 and TRBJ1-1, with 9 bases identical to TRBD1. Trimming removed 2 bases from V and 2 bases from J; junction bases left unmatched: 3. CDR3 length: 15 amino acids. Germline V gene lookup returns CDR1 LNHDA and CDR2 SQIVND (reference sequence). The CDR3 DNA reads as TGTGCCAGTAGTATAATGGGACAGGGAAACACTGAAGCTTTCTTT. Amino acid sequence: CASSIMGQGNTEAFF.

The chain couples TRBV7-8 to TRBJ1-5; 7 bases agree with TRBD1. This CDR3 has 14 residues. CDR1 and CDR2 (germline): SGHVS, FQNEAQ. V lost 3 bases and J lost 5; bases outside the gene matches: 4. CDR3 sequence: CASSFGQVDQPQHF. The CDR3 DNA reads TGTGCCAGCAGCTTTGGACAGGTCGATCAGCCCCAGCATTTT.

This clone was counted once. This chain connects TRBV27 to TRBJ2-3, with 8 bases fitting TRBD2. This CDR3 is built from 15 residues. Germline CDR1 MNHEY, CDR2 SMNVEV (reference sequence). The junction had 9 bases not matched to a gene; V was cut back by 7 bases and J by 3 bases. DNA of the CDR3: TGTGCCAGCAAGCCGGGGGGGAGGGGTACAGATACGCAGTATTTT. It yields the protein CASKPGGRGTDTQYF.

Comment on this clone: A read error is possible here, since a much larger clone lies one base away. The V call is TRBV7-9, the J call TRBJ2-7; D remains unclear. The V end lost 5 bases, the J end lost 0 bases, and 5 bases lay between the germline ends. The CDR3 totals 12 residues. Germline CDR1 SEHNR, CDR2 FQNEAQ (reference sequence). The CDR3 is CASSRFSYEQYF. The CDR3 DNA sequence: TGTGCCAGCAGCCGCTTCTCCTACGAGCAGTACTTC.

This clone was picked up one time. Other DNA variants within this sample encode the same CDR3. The rearrangement joins TRBV5-1 to TRBJ1-2, with 8 bases lining up with TRBD1. V shed 0 bases, J shed 2 bases, and the junction held 3 bases outside the gene matches. Germline CDR1 reads SGHRS; CDR2 reads YFSETQ. The CDR3 covers 15 residues. CDR3 sequence (DNA): TGCGCCAGCAGCTTGGAAGGACAGGGAAACTATGGCTACACCTTC. Translated, it gives CASSLEGQGNYGYTF. The full variable domain, rest sourced from reference TRBV5-1 and TRBJ1-2, is KAGVTQTPRYLIKTRGQQVTLSCSPISGHRSVSWYQQTPGQGLQFLFEYFSETQRNKGNFPGRFSGRQFSNSRSEMNVSTLELGDSALYLCASSLEGQGNYGYTFGSGTRLTVV.

The chain has TRBV24-1 and TRBJ2-5; possible D gene TRBD2, 6 bases. The V and J ends lost 3 bases and 5 bases respectively, with 12 bases between them. Germline CDR1 and CDR2: KGHDR and SFDVKD. The CDR3 contains 14 residues. The CDR3 loop is CATSDGSGGETQYF. The CDR3 nucleotides read TGTGCCACCAGTGATGGGTCTGGAGGGGAGACCCAGTACTTC.

The chain combines TRBV5-1 with TRBJ1-6; 7 bases are shared with TRBD1. Germline values: CDR1 SGHRS, CDR2 YFSETQ. Germline trimming cut 4 bases from V and 7 bases from J; bases unmatched to any gene: 5. CDR3 length equals 14 residues. CDR3 coding DNA: TGCGCCAGCAGCACGGGACAGCTAAATTCACCCCTCCACTTT. Translating it yields CASSTGQLNSPLHF. The variable domain in full, completed from reference TRBV5-1 and TRBJ1-6, reads KAGVTQTPRYLIKTRGQQVTLSCSPISGHRSVSWYQQTPGQGLQFLFEYFSETQRNKGNFPGRFSGRQFSNSRSEMNVSTLELGDSALYLCASSTGQLNSPLHFGNGTRLTVT.

The CDR3 loop reads CASASGEAHTGELFF. As DNA, the CDR3 is TGTGCCAGCGCATCGGGGGAGGCGCACACCGGGGAGCTGTTTTTT. This chain connects TRBV11-3 to TRBJ2-2; TRBD2 is a possible D gene (6 bases). V dropped 8 bases and J dropped 3 bases, with 16 bases sitting between them. This CDR3 comprises 15 residues. Germline V gives CDR1 SGHNT, CDR2 YENEEA.

The genes are TRBV7-9 and TRBJ2-1; D is perhaps TRBD2 (6 bases). V shed 5 bases and J shed 4 bases, with 12 bases lying between them. The CDR3 runs 14 residues. CDR1 is SEHNR and CDR2 is FQNEAQ in the germline V gene (reference sequence). DNA of the CDR3: TGTGCCAGCAGCGTCACAGGACTATACAATGAGCAGTTCTTC. It translates to CASSVTGLYNEQFF.

The J gene is TRBJ2-3, the V gene TRBV11-2; D is perhaps TRBD1 or TRBD2 (6 bases each). CDR3 length: 12 residues. The V gene lost 5 bases and the J gene lost 6 bases, with 9 bases spanning the gap. Germline V gene lookup returns CDR1 SGHAT and CDR2 FQNNGV. CDR3 loop: CASSPGADTQYF. The DNA of the CDR3 is TGTGCCAGCAGCCCGGGGGCGGATACGCAGTATTTT.

The chain carries TRBV10-3 and TRBJ1-5, with D possibly being TRBD1 (5 bases). V lost 0 bases to trimming and J lost 6 bases, with 15 bases between them. There are 16 residues in the CDR3. Germline V CDR1 and CDR2: ENHRY, SYGVKD. The CDR3: CAISESVRVGGQPQHF. CDR3 sequence (DNA): TGTGCCATCAGTGAGTCGGTCAGGGTTGGGGGTCAGCCCCAGCATTTT.

The gene calls are TRBV25-1 and TRBJ1-6, with no clear D. Trimming pared 1 base from V and 10 bases from J, leaving 8 bases between. Looked up from germline, CDR1 is MGHDK and CDR2 is SYGVNS. CDR3 length: 13 residues. The CDR3 nucleotides read TGTGCCAGCAGTGAATTGCCAGACTCACCCCTCCACTTT. Amino acids: CASSELPDSPLHF.

For this clone: Relative to the germline gene, one junction end is altered; a read error may explain this. This sequence joins TRBV4-3 and TRBJ1-5; D might be TRBD1 (5 bases). The germline gives CDR1 LGHNA, CDR2 YSLEER. The CDR3 contains 12 residues. The CDR3 DNA sequence: TGCGCCAGCAGCCAGGGGAGCAGGGTCCCGTACTTT. It specifies CASSQGSRVPYF.

This chain joins TRBV9 and TRBJ2-1; weak D call: TRBD2 (7 bases). Germline V gene sequence: CDR1 SGDLS, CDR2 YYNGEE. Trimming removed 0 bases at V and 7 bases at J, with 14 bases between. The CDR3 covers 15 residues. CDR3 region: CASSVAGGLMNEQFF. The CDR3 coding sequence is TGTGCCAGCAGCGTAGCCGGGGGGCTAATGAATGAGCAGTTCTTC.

J is TRBJ1-1 and V is TRBV18; D remains unclear. CDR1 and CDR2 from the germline V gene are KGHSH and LQKENI. Trimming stripped 4 bases from V and 4 bases from J, with 19 bases between. The CDR3 extends over 16 amino acids. As DNA, the CDR3 is TGTGCCAGCTCACTCGCGGAGGGTGCCCTCGGCACTGAAGCTTTCTTT. It translates to CASSLAEGALGTEAFF.

The chain recombines TRBV28 with TRBJ2-5, with D possibly being TRBD1 (6 bases). CDR3 length equals 12 residues. Looked up from germline, CDR1 is MDHEN and CDR2 is SYDVKM. V lost 3 bases to trimming and J lost 5 bases, with 7 bases between them. The CDR3 DNA reads as TGTGCCAGCAGTTTTAGGGGGGAGACCCAGTACTTC. It yields the protein CASSFRGETQYF.

The genes are TRBV29-1 and TRBJ1-1, with D unclear. Per the germline V gene, CDR1 is SQVTM and CDR2 is ANQGSEA. CDR3 length: 12 amino acids. Trimming shortened V by 4 bases and J by 0 bases, and 6 bases separated the two germline ends. The CDR3 loop reads CSVGQVNTEAFF. CDR3 in DNA: TGCAGCGTTGGGCAGGTGAACACTGAAGCTTTCTTT. The full variable domain, completed using reference TRBV29-1 and TRBJ1-1, is SAVISQKPSRDICQRGTSLTIQCQVDSQVTMMFWYRQQPGQSLTLIATANQGSEATYESGFVIDKFPISRPNLTFSTLTVSNMSPEDSSIYLCSVGQVNTEAFFGQGTRLTVV.

The genes are TRBV7-9 and TRBJ2-3; 12 bases agree with TRBD2. The V gene's germline CDR1 is SEHNR and CDR2 FQNEAQ (reference sequence). The V and J ends lost 3 bases and 6 bases, in that order; junction bases with no gene match: 7. This CDR3 spans 16 amino acids. CDR3: CASSLPPGLAGDTQYF. The CDR3 DNA follows: TGTGCCAGCAGCTTGCCTCCTGGACTAGCGGGGGATACGCAGTATTTT.

V usage is TRBV7-2 and J usage is TRBJ1-2, with TRBD1 matching over 8 bases. Germline CDR1 SGHTA, CDR2 FQGNSA. The J segment lost 8 bases and the V segment lost 4 bases, leaving 12 bases of the junction unmatched. CDR3 length: 15 residues. Here the CDR3 DNA reads TGTGCCAGCAGCTACAGGACAGGGCTGAATTCAGGCTACACCTTC. It yields the protein CASSYRTGLNSGYTF.

This clone has a handful of counts. V is TRBV18 and J is TRBJ2-1, with D unresolved. CDR1 KGHSH and CDR2 LQKENI come from the germline V gene. Trimming shortened V by 3 bases and J by 5 bases, and 17 bases separated the two germline ends. The CDR3 covers 16 residues. This CDR3 reads CASSPPAGVSDNEQFF. The CDR3 nucleotides read TGTGCCAGCTCACCCCCCGCTGGGGTATCCGACAATGAGCAGTTCTTC.

The chain uses TRBV5-5 and TRBJ2-3; the D is unclear. The CDR3 spans 15 residues. Per the germline V gene, CDR1 is SGHKS and CDR2 is YYEKEE (reference sequence). V gave up 2 bases and J gave up 1 base, with 11 bases separating them. The CDR3 coding sequence is TGTGCCAGCAGCTTAGGGCATCAACGCACAGATACGCAGTATTTT. Translated, it gives CASSLGHQRTDTQYF.

This chain joins TRBV15 and TRBJ1-6, with 7 bases matching TRBD1. The germline V gene encodes CDR1 LNHNV and CDR2 YYDKDF (reference sequence). Germline trimming cut 5 bases from V and 5 bases from J; bases unmatched to any gene: 3. The CDR3 extends over 14 amino acids. CDR3 loop: CATSGGTDNSPLHF. CDR3 DNA: TGTGCCACCAGCGGGGGGACAGATAATTCACCCCTCCACTTT.

The CDR3 region has the DNA TGTGCCAGTAGTATGGGGGGGTCCCGGCAGCCCCAGCATTTT. It is translated as CASSMGGSRQPQHF. The chain recombines TRBV19 with TRBJ1-5, with D perhaps matching TRBD1 (5 bases). Germline CDR1 is LNHDA and CDR2 is SQIVND (reference sequence). The CDR3 is 14 amino acids. V was clipped by 3 bases and J by 7 bases, with 13 bases between them.

The chain is built from TRBV19 and TRBJ1-2, with 9 bases aligning to TRBD1. Germline-derived CDR1 and CDR2 are LNHDA and SQIVND (reference sequence). V gave up 5 bases and J gave up 4 bases; unmatched junction bases: 5. The length of the CDR3 is 14 residues. The CDR3 DNA is TGTGCCAGTAGTCTGCGGGGACAGGGCTATGGCTACACCTTC. Translating gives CASSLRGQGYGYTF.